The clone carrying this T cell receptor beta chain was seen only once. Germline values: CDR1 MDHEN, CDR2 SYDVKM. The ends lost 7 bases at V and 5 bases at J; junction bases unmatched: 9. This CDR3 is built from 14 residues. This entry is derived from a study of blood T cell repertoires in COVID-19. Method: immunoSEQ multiplex PCR; TCRdb's copy keeps in-frame clones and lacks some. The table records under 30,000 clones, 70% to 90% of them present only once. The clonotype was recovered from a human donor in a cohort sampled during active COVID-19. The sample comprised peripheral blood. The genes are TRBV28 and TRBJ2-7, with 9 nucleotides matching TRBD1. CDR3 amino acids: CASITGTGIDEQYF. The CDR3 DNA reads TGTGCCAGCATCACAGGGACAGGGATCGACGAGCAGTACTTC.